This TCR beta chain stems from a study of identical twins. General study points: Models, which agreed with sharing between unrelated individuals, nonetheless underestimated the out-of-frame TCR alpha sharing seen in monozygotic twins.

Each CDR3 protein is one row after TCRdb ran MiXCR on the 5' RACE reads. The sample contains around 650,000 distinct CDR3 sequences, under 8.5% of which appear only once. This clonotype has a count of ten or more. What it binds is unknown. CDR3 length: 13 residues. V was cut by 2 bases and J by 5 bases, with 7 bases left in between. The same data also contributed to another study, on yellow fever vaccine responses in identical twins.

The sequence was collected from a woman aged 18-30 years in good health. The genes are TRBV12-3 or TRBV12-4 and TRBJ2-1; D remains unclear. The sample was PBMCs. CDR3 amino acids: CASSLLANNEQFF. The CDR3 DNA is TGTGCCAGCAGTTTACTCGCGAACAATGAGCAGTTCTTC.